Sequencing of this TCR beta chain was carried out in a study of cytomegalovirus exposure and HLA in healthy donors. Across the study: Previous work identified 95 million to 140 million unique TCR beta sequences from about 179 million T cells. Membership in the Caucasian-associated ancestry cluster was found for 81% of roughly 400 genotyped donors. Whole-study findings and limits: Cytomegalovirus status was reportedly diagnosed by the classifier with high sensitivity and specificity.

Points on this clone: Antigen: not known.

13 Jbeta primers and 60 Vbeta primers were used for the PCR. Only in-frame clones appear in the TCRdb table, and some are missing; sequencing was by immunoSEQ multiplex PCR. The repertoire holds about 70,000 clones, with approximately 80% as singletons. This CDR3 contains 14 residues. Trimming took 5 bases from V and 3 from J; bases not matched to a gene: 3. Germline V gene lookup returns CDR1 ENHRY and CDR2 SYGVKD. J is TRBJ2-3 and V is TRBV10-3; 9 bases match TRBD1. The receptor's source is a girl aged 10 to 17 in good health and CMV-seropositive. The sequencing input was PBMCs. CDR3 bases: TGTGCCATCAGTCCCGGGACAGGGACAGATACGCAGTATTTT. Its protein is CAISPGTGTDTQYF.